The T cell receptor beta chain described here comes from a study of cytomegalovirus exposure and HLA in healthy donors. V shed 4 bases and J 2 bases; nucleotides not matched to a gene: 5. Germline assignment: CDR1 SEHNR and CDR2 FQNEAQ (reference sequence). This CDR3 is 15 amino acids long. The PCR made use of 60 Vbeta and 13 Jbeta primers. Some clones are missing from TCRdb's copy, which holds only in-frame ones; the method was immunoSEQ multiplex PCR. The profile covers 100,000 to 120,000 clones, with 76% appearing a single time and roughly 12% taken by the ten largest. The specimen sequenced was PBMCs. This sequence originates from a man younger than 45 in good health and CMV-seropositive. The chain joins TRBV7-9 to TRBJ2-3, with TRBD2 identical over 8 bases. CDR3 amino acids: CASSSSGGVTDTQYF. The CDR3 DNA is TGTGCCAGCAGCTCCTCCGGGGGGGTCACAGATACGCAGTATTTT.